This TCR beta chain was sequenced for a study of blood T cell repertoires in COVID-19. Study summary: T cells, B-cell-depleted T cells, or PBMCs provided the cDNA or gDNA that served as material.

Original methodology: Amplifying reference gene primers gave estimates of nucleated cell counts. Sequencing was performed with immunoSEQ multiplex PCR; in TCRdb, only in-frame clones are kept and a portion is missing. V, J and clone size reflect that table, while D and trimming were determined from the DNA. The sample has some 73,000 clones; more than 80% are singletons. The trim removed 6 bases at V and 0 bases at J, leaving 4 bases unmatched. Germline CDR1 SGHRS, CDR2 YFSETQ. This CDR3 spans 14 amino acids. The sample consisted of peripheral blood. The receptor was derived from an elderly woman with active or convalescent COVID-19. The chain carries TRBV5-1 and TRBJ1-1; 8 bases align to TRBD1. CDR3 region: CASKQGEVNTEAFF. The CDR3 nucleotides are TGCGCCAGCAAACAGGGGGAGGTGAACACTGAAGCTTTCTTT.